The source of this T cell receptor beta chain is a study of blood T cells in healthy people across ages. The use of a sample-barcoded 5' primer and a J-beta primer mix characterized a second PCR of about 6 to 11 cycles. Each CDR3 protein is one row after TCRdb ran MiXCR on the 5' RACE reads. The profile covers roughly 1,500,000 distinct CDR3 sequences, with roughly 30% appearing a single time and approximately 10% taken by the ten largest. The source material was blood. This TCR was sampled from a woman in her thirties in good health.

CDR3 sequence (DNA): TGCAGTGCTAGACAACCGGGACAGAGCTCCTACGAGCAGTACTTC. It yields the protein CSARQPGQSSYEQYF. V gene TRBV20-1 combines with J gene TRBJ2-7; 7 bases line up with TRBD1. The CDR3 is 15 amino acids. Germline CDR1 reads DFQATT; CDR2 reads SNEGSKA (reference sequence). Trimming took 2 bases from V and 0 from J; bases not matched to a gene: 7.